This TCR beta chain was profiled in a study of shared clonotypes between healthy human individuals. This clone occurred once. Sequencing used immunoSEQ multiplex PCR; TCRdb keeps in-frame clones, though not all of them. This sample has about 1.5 million clones, with roughly 96% found just once. The CDR3 is 16 residues long. The germline V gene encodes CDR1 MDHEN and CDR2 SYDVKM. Trimming pared 6 bases from V and 0 bases from J, leaving 14 bases between. The J gene is TRBJ2-2, the V gene TRBV28, with D uncertain. This clonotype originated in a man younger than 45 in good health. Sequenced: naive CD4+ T cells sorted from blood. Regarding subset: CD45RA+ positively selected. CDR3 nucleotides: TGTGCCAGCAGAGAACAGCTAACCGCGAACACCGGGGAGCTGTTTTTT. It encodes CASREQLTANTGELFF.